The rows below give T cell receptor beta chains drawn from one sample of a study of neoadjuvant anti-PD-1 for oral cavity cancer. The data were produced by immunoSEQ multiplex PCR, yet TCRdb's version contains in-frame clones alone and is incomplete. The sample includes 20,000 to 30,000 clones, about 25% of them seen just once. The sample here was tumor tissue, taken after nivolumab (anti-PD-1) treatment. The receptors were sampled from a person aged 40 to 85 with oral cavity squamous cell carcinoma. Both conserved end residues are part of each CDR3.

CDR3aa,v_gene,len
CATRPTSVANEQFF,TRBV19,14
CASGLGNTEAFF,TRBV5-1,12
CASSLLSSGYTF,TRBV2,12
CASSRLAGNTGELFF,TRBV7-7,15
CASGRDGSSYEQYF,TRBV12-5,14
CASSPLQEKLFF,TRBV9,12
CASSVGGELYEQYF,TRBV9,14
CATSRQGASEQYF,TRBV15,13
CASSPLRLGNTIYF,TRBV7-9,14
CASSERAYGYTF,TRBV25-1,12
CASSLRGSGSADTQYF,TRBV5-1,16
CASSPQGSGNQPQHF,TRBV18,15
CASSLRGNTEAFF,TRBV27,13
CASTHRGQAGELFF,TRBV6-1,14
CASSGTSTGELFF,TRBV2,13
CSVRGQADTQYF,TRBV29-1,12
CASSTQGDYNEQFF,TRBV11-2,14